The 16 T cell receptor beta chains in this list originate from one sample, sequenced in a study of shared clonotypes between healthy human individuals. Generated by immunoSEQ multiplex PCR, the TCRdb table keeps only in-frame clones and is missing some. The data contain 1.5 million to 2.5 million clones, less than 95% of them singletons. Positively selected for CCR7, the CD45RO-negative cells used as naive CD8 cells excluded terminally differentiated effector memory CD45RA+ cells. Sequenced sample: naive CD8+ T cells sorted from blood. All receptors come from a man younger than 35 in good health.

The chain recombines TRBV7-9 with TRBJ2-7, with D unclear. Looked up from germline, CDR1 is SEHNR and CDR2 is FQNEAQ (reference sequence). V lost 2 bases to trimming and J lost 0 bases, with 5 bases between them. The CDR3 extends over 13 amino acids. The CDR3 reads CASSLQLSYEQYF. As DNA, the CDR3 is TGTGCCAGCAGCTTACAGCTCTCCTACGAGCAGTACTTC.

This clone was seen a handful of times. The chain links TRBV7-9 to TRBJ1-2, with D uncertain. This CDR3 comprises 16 residues. V lost 4 bases and J lost 0, with 15 bases in between. Germline CDR1 reads SEHNR; CDR2 reads FQNEAQ (reference sequence). CDR3 nucleotides: TGTGCCAGCAGCTCAGAGCTGACGGATTCTAACTATGGCTACACCTTC. Translation: CASSSELTDSNYGYTF.

Details on this clone: Additional DNA sequences in this sample encode the identical CDR3. The rearrangement joins TRBV5-6 to TRBJ2-7; D unresolved. The germline CDR1 and CDR2 sequences are SGHDT and YYEEEE. V shed 0 bases and J shed 2 bases, with 6 bases lying between them. The CDR3 runs 13 residues. DNA of the CDR3: TGTGCCAGCAGCTTGGAGGCAACCTACGAGCAGTACTTC. Translating gives CASSLEATYEQYF.

The V and J genes are TRBV7-9 and TRBJ1-2; D may be TRBD1 (5 bases). Germline CDR1 reads SEHNR; CDR2 reads FQNEAQ (reference sequence). CDR3 length: 15 amino acids. Trimming shortened V by 4 bases and J by 3 bases, and 15 bases separated the two germline ends. The CDR3 loop is CASSSLPGTDYGYTF. In DNA form, the CDR3 reads TGTGCCAGCAGCTCATTGCCGGGGACCGACTATGGCTACACCTTC.

This clone has a single count. The chain recombines TRBV30 with TRBJ2-1, with a weak D call TRBD2 (5 bases). The CDR3 runs to 17 residues. Deletions cut 4 bases from V and 7 bases from J, with 26 bases between. CDR1 GTSNPN and CDR2 SVGIG come from the germline V gene (reference sequence). The CDR3 here is CAWKISGWTHFSNEQFF. CDR3 sequence (DNA): TGTGCCTGGAAAATCTCGGGATGGACTCACTTTTCGAATGAGCAGTTCTTC. The full variable domain, completed using reference TRBV30 and TRBJ2-1, is SQTIHQWPATLVQPVGSPLSLECTVEGTSNPNLYWYRQAAGRGLQLLFYSVGIGQISSEVPQNLSASRPQDRQFILSSKKLLLSDSGFYLCAWKISGWTHFSNEQFFGPGTRLTVL.

The J gene is TRBJ2-1, the V gene TRBV15; D ambiguous. V dropped 2 bases and J dropped 4 bases, with 12 bases sitting between them. Germline CDR1 reads LNHNV; CDR2 reads YYDKDF (reference sequence). This CDR3 spans 15 amino acids. The CDR3 nucleotides read TGTGCCACCAGCAGACATACCGTGGGTTACAATGAGCAGTTCTTC. It codes for CATSRHTVGYNEQFF. Complete variable domain (other parts from reference TRBV15 and TRBJ2-1): DAMVIQNPRYQVTQFGKPVTLSCSQTLNHNVMYWYQQKSSQAPKLLFHYYDKDFNNEADTPDNFQSRRPNTSFCFLDIRSPGLGDTAMYLCATSRHTVGYNEQFFGPGTRLTVL.

J is TRBJ2-3 and V is TRBV19, with TRBD1 as a possible D gene (6 bases). The CDR3 consists of 15 residues. Trimming shortened V by 7 bases and J by 6 bases, and 20 bases separated the two germline ends. Germline assignment: CDR1 LNHDA and CDR2 SQIVND (reference sequence). CDR3 bases: TGTGCCAGTACCCTGAATGGGGGCTATCCCGATACGCAGTATTTT. It is translated as CASTLNGGYPDTQYF.

This clone was seen a single time. Other DNA sequences in this sample translate to the same CDR3. This chain links TRBV4-1 with TRBJ2-7, with D hard to call. From germline, CDR1 is MGHRA and CDR2 YSYEKL. The CDR3 loop spans 13 amino acids. V lost 1 base to trimming and J lost 1 base, with 5 bases between them. CDR3 nucleotides: TGCGCCAGCAGCCAAGTAACTTCCTACGAGCAGTACTTC. Translated, it gives CASSQVTSYEQYF.

In this sample, this clone turned up once. This chain connects TRBV10-1 to TRBJ2-3; 10 nucleotides line up with TRBD2. The length of the CDR3 is 14 residues. The germline V gene encodes CDR1 WNHNN and CDR2 SYGVQD (reference sequence). The ends lost 4 bases at V and 6 bases at J; junction bases unmatched: 4. CDR3 bases: TGCGCCAGCAGTGGACTAGCGGGTGCCGATACGCAGTATTTT. Encoded protein: CASSGLAGADTQYF.

The chain couples TRBV7-8 to TRBJ2-7; a weak D match, TRBD2 (6 bases). The germline V gene encodes CDR1 SGHVS and CDR2 FQNEAQ. The V gene lost 0 bases and the J gene lost 3 bases, with 12 bases spanning the gap. The CDR3 runs to 15 residues. DNA of the CDR3: TGTGCCAGCAGCTTAGCGATGGGACTCTACTACGAGCAGTACTTC. It specifies CASSLAMGLYYEQYF.

The rearrangement joins TRBV6-6 to TRBJ2-3; tentative D call: TRBD2 (6 bases). Germline loops: CDR1 MNHNY, CDR2 SVGAGI (reference sequence). V lost 2 bases and J lost 12, with 12 bases in between. The CDR3 spans 12 residues. This CDR3 reads CASSYGASAQYF. Here the CDR3 DNA reads TGTGCCAGCAGTTACGGGGCTAGCGCCCAGTATTTT.

In this sample, this clone turned up once. The chain couples TRBV6-5 to TRBJ2-7; TRBD2 aligns across 7 bases. J gave up 4 bases and V 6 bases, and 9 bases lay outside the gene matches. Germline assignment: CDR1 MNHEY and CDR2 SVGAGI. The CDR3 has 14 residues. Here the CDR3 DNA reads TGTGCCAGCAGGCCTACTAGCGCCGGATACGAGCAGTACTTC. It specifies CASRPTSAGYEQYF.

This clone came up once. Written as DNA, the CDR3 is TGTGCCACCAGCAGGCCCGGAGGAAACACCATATATTTT. Encoded protein: CATSRPGGNTIYF. The chain links TRBV15 to TRBJ1-3; D gene uncertain. Germline CDR1 is LNHNV and CDR2 is YYDKDF (reference sequence). The CDR3 length is 13 residues. V was clipped by 3 bases and J by 4 bases, with 7 bases between them.

The chain recombines TRBV5-1 with TRBJ2-7; D unclear. Germline assignment: CDR1 SGHRS and CDR2 YFSETQ. V lost 0 bases and J 3 bases, leaving 10 bases between the germline ends. The CDR3 has 14 residues. Here the CDR3 reads CASSLDGVIYEQYF. For the CDR3, the DNA is TGCGCCAGCAGCTTGGACGGTGTTATCTACGAGCAGTACTTC.

The chain recombines TRBV5-1 with TRBJ2-1; tentative D call: TRBD2 (5 bases). Trimming took 0 bases from V and 0 from J, leaving 10 bases between them. The length of the CDR3 is 16 residues. The germline CDR1 and CDR2 sequences are SGHRS and YFSETQ. CDR3 coding DNA: TGCGCCAGCAGCTTGGGCCTCGGGGACTCCTACAATGAGCAGTTCTTC. Its protein is CASSLGLGDSYNEQFF.

J is TRBJ2-2 and V is TRBV19; unclear D gene. The germline CDR1 and CDR2 sequences are LNHDA and SQIVND (reference sequence). The CDR3 sequence is 14 residues long. Trimming left V 3 bases short and J 2 bases short, with 7 bases between. The CDR3 reads CASSIWSNTGELFF. CDR3 coding DNA: TGTGCCAGTAGTATCTGGTCTAACACCGGGGAGCTGTTTTTT. The full variable domain, its missing parts supplied by reference TRBV19 and TRBJ2-2, is DGGITQSPKYLFRKEGQNVTLSCEQNLNHDAMYWYRQDPGQGLRLIYYSQIVNDFQKGDIAEGYSVSREKKESFPLTVTSAQKNPTAFYLCASSIWSNTGELFFGEGSRLTVL.